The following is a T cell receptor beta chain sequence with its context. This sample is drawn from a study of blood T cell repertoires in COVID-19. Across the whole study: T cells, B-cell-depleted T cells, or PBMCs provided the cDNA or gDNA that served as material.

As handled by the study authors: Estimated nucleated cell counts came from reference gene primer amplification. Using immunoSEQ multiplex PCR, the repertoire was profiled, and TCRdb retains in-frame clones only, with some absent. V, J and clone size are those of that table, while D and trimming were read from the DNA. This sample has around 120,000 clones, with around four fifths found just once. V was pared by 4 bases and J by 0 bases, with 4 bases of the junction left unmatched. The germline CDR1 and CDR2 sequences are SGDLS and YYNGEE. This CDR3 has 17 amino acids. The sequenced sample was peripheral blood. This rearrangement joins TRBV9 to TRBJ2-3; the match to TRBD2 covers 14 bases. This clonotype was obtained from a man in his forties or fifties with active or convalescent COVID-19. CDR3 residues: CASSPGLAGGSTDTQYF. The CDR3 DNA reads TGTGCCAGCAGCCCAGGACTAGCGGGGGGTAGCACAGATACGCAGTATTTT.